This T cell receptor beta chain originates from a study of T cells in Graves' hyperthyroidism and ophthalmopathy. The investigators amplified TCR beta CDR3 regions from RNA transcripts. TCR CDR3 underwent first-round RT-PCR with the HTBI primer set. TCRdb re-called the multiplex PCR reads with MiXCR, one entry per CDR3 protein. In the table there are 600,000 to 800,000 distinct CDR3 sequences, over 35% of which are singletons. If no ophthalmopathy progression occurred within 18 months, Graves' hyperthyroidism was stable. Clinical symptoms, serum thyroxine, TRAb, thyroid ultrasound and orbital computed tomography established diagnosis. PBMCs stemmed from over 7.5 ml fresh peripheral blood. This CDR3 is built from 10 residues. The germline gives CDR1 SGDLS, CDR2 YYNGEE.

Sequences were obtained from blood. The J gene is TRBJ1-4, the V gene TRBV9; D is unclear. This clonotype was sampled from a woman aged 40 to 55 with Graves' hyperthyroidism. This chain's CDR3 is CWPFNEKLFF. Written as DNA, the CDR3 is TGTTGGCCCTTTAATGAAAAACTGTTTTTT.